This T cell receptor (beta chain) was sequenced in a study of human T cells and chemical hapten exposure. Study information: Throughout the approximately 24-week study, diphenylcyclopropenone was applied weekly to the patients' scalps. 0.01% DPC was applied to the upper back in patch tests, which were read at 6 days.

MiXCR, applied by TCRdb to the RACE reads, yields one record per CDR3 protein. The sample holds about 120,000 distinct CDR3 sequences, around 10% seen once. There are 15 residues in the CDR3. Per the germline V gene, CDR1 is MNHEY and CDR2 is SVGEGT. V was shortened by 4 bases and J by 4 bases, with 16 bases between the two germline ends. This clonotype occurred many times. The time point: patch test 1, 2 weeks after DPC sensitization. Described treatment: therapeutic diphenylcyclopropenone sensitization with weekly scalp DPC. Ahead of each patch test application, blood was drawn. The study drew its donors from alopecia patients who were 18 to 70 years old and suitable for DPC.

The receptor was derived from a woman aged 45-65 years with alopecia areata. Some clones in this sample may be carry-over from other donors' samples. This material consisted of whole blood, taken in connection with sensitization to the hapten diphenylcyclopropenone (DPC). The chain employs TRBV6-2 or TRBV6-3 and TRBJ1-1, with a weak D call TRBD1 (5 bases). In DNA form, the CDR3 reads TGTGCCAGCAGTTTTGCGGGGCCCCAGGGCACTGAAGCTTTCTTT. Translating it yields CASSFAGPQGTEAFF.